The rows below give T cell receptor beta chains drawn from one sample of a study of T cell repertoires in cytomegalovirus infection. In TCRdb, the reads were re-called with MiXCR into one record per CDR3 protein. The sample consists of some 350,000 distinct CDR3 sequences, roughly 18% of them appearing once. Sequenced material: PBMCs. All receptors derive from a human donor in good health (CMV status not recorded). Some clones in this sample may be carry-over from other donors' samples. Both conserved end residues are part of each CDR3. The order of the fields is D gene, V gene, J gene, clone size, CDR3 DNA, CDR3 protein. A D gene is named only where the DNA matches it firmly. For some rows the clone size is stated as once, few or many, or as a class when expanded; others skip it.

TRBD1	TRBV6-1	TRBJ2-1	few	TGTGCCACCCGGGACAGGTGGGGCCATGAGCAGTTCTTC	CATRDRWGHEQFF
NA	TRBV2	TRBJ1-1	few	TGTGCCAGCAGTGAAAGCTACGGGAACACTGAAGCTTTCTTT	CASSESYGNTEAFF
TRBD1	TRBV7-6	TRBJ2-7	NA	TGTGTCAGCAGCTTAGCGCCACCACAGGGGAACTCCTACGAGCAGTACTTC	CVSSLAPPQGNSYEQYF
NA	TRBV2	TRBJ2-1	NA	TGTGCCAGCAGTCGACTAGGTACCTACAATGAGCAGTTCTTC	CASSRLGTYNEQFF
NA	TRBV7-2	TRBJ2-1	few	TGTGCCAGCAGCTCCCGGCGGCTTGCGAATGAGCAGTTCTTC	CASSSRRLANEQFF
NA	TRBV7-6	TRBJ2-1	NA	TGTGCCAGCAGCCGGGACACAACCTACAATGAGCAGTTCTTC	CASSRDTTYNEQFF
NA	TRBV19	TRBJ1-4	few	TGTGCCATTCAGGGCGAGGGGGATGAAAAACTGTTTTTT	CAIQGEGDEKLFF
NA	TRBV7-6	TRBJ1-1	many	TGTGCCAGCAGCTGGGGCCGGGGGGGTGAAGCTTTCTTT	CASSWGRGGEAFF
NA	TRBV12-3/TRBV12-4	TRBJ2-6	NA	TGTGCCAGCACGGACTCCTATTCTGGGGCCAACGTCCTGACTTTC	CASTDSYSGANVLTF
NA	TRBV5-1	TRBJ2-7	NA	TGCGCCAGCAGCTTGGAGATAGGGCGAGGCCACGAGCAGTACTTC	CASSLEIGRGHEQYF
NA	TRBV20-1	TRBJ2-2	NA	TGCAGTGCTAGAACGCCGAACACCGGGGAGCTGTTTTTT	CSARTPNTGELFF
TRBD1	TRBV5-1	TRBJ2-7	few	TGCGCCAGCAGCGTTCTTCCCGGGGACAGCTCCTACGAGCAGTACTTC	CASSVLPGDSSYEQYF
NA	TRBV7-2	TRBJ2-5	many	TGTGCCAGCAGCTTCTCGTGGAGTCAAGAGACCCAGTACTTC	CASSFSWSQETQYF
NA	TRBV6-5	TRBJ2-3	many	TGTGCCAGCAGAGGTAGCACAGATACGCAGTATTTT	CASRGSTDTQYF
NA	TRBV7-9	TRBJ2-2	many	TGTGCCAGCACGTCTAGCGTATACACCGGGGAGCTGTTTTTT	CASTSSVYTGELFF
NA	TRBV6-2/TRBV6-3	TRBJ2-3	many	TGTGCCAGCACTCGCCCGTGGGATACGCAGTATTTT	CASTRPWDTQYF
TRBD1	TRBV6-1	TRBJ1-2	few	TGTGCCAGCAGACTCACAGGGGCTAGCGGCTACACCTTC	CASRLTGASGYTF
TRBD1	TRBV30	TRBJ1-2	NA	TGTGCCTGGAGTACCACAGGGGACGGCTACACCTTC	CAWSTTGDGYTF
NA	TRBV7-2	TRBJ2-3	many	TGTGCCAGCGGATCACGGGGGGCGGTGGGCACAGATACGCAGTATTTT	CASGSRGAVGTDTQYF
TRBD2	TRBV4-1	TRBJ2-3	many	TGCGCCAGCAGCCAAGACTCGCGTGGGCGACTAGCAGAAGTAACAGATACGCAGTATTTT	CASSQDSRGRLAEVTDTQYF
NA	TRBV7-9	TRBJ2-1	NA	TGTGCCAGCAGCTTAGATGGGACTGTCCTCGATGAGCAGTTCTTC	CASSLDGTVLDEQFF
NA	TRBV6-2/TRBV6-3	TRBJ2-3	few	TGTGCCAGCCAAACGATCGGGCAGCTCCCCACAGATACGCAGTATTTT	CASQTIGQLPTDTQYF
TRBD1	TRBV5-4	TRBJ2-4	NA	TGTGCCAGCAGCATGAAGGGACAGGGAAACATTCAGTACTTC	CASSMKGQGNIQYF
NA	TRBV20-1	TRBJ1-2	few	TGCAGTGCTAGATACCGGGAGGACGTAGGGGGCTACACCTTC	CSARYREDVGGYTF
NA	TRBV2	TRBJ2-7	few	TGTGCCAGCCTCATCCGCCGCCCTGGGGTTCGGTACGAGCAGTACTTC	CASLIRRPGVRYEQYF
NA	TRBV6-2/TRBV6-3	TRBJ1-2	NA	TGTGCCACAAACAACCCCCTTGATGACTACACCTTC	CATNNPLDDYTF
NA	TRBV19	TRBJ2-5	few	TGTGCCAGTAGCCCCATCCACGGGGGTTATGGAGAGACCCAGTACTTC	CASSPIHGGYGETQYF
NA	TRBV7-6	TRBJ1-2	few	TGTGCCAGCAGCTTAGGAGGGAATGGGAACTATGGCTACACCTTC	CASSLGGNGNYGYTF
NA	TRBV7-9	TRBJ1-2	many	TGTGCCAGCAGCTTCGGGGGCCTCGGGGGCTACACCTTC	CASSFGGLGGYTF
NA	TRBV7-9	TRBJ1-2	many	TGTGCCAGCAGCTTAGCCGGTGGCTACACCTTC	CASSLAGGYTF
TRBD2	TRBV5-4	TRBJ2-3	many	TGTGCCAGCAGCCCGACTAGCAGGGAGCGGGATACGCAGTATTTT	CASSPTSRERDTQYF
TRBD2	TRBV7-9	TRBJ2-3	few	TGTGCCAGCGAGGCCTGGGACCGGGGGGAGGTGACCTACACAGATACGCAGTATTTT	CASEAWDRGEVTYTDTQYF
NA	TRBV7-6	TRBJ2-3	many	TGTGCCAGCAGCTTTCTTAGCACAGATACGCAGTATTTT	CASSFLSTDTQYF
TRBD1	TRBV2	TRBJ2-1	few	TGTGCCAGCAGTGAAGCAGGCCAGGGGGTCTACAATGAGCAGTTCTTC	CASSEAGQGVYNEQFF
TRBD1	TRBV7-9	TRBJ2-2	NA	TGTGCCAGCAGCGACCGACAGGGTTCGAGCACCGGGGAGCTGTTTTTT	CASSDRQGSSTGELFF
TRBD2	TRBV12-3/TRBV12-4	TRBJ2-1	NA	TGTGCCAGCAGTTCGGGACTAGATGAGCAGTTCTTC	CASSSGLDEQFF
NA	TRBV5-4	TRBJ2-1	few	TGTGCCAGCAGCTCTACACGGATGAGTACAAATGAGCAGTTCTTC	CASSSTRMSTNEQFF
NA	TRBV12-3/TRBV12-4	TRBJ2-3	few	TGTGCCAGCAGCCGCGGGGGCCAGGATACGCAGTATTTT	CASSRGGQDTQYF
TRBD1	TRBV19	TRBJ2-7	many	TGTGCCAGTAGTATTCCGGGACAGGGCGTTTACGAGCAGTACTTC	CASSIPGQGVYEQYF
NA	TRBV7-9	TRBJ1-2	NA	TGTGCCAGCAGCTTAGCGCAAAGCCCGGGGGGCTACACCTTC	CASSLAQSPGGYTF
NA	TRBV6-5	TRBJ2-6	NA	TGTGCCAGCAGTTACTCTGCTGACTCTGGGGCCAACGTCCTGACTTTC	CASSYSADSGANVLTF
TRBD2	TRBV12-3/TRBV12-4	TRBJ2-1	few	TGTGCCAGCCGGCCGAGGTCGGGGGGGATCTACAATGAGCAGTTCTTC	CASRPRSGGIYNEQFF
TRBD1	TRBV27	TRBJ1-4	once	TGTGCCAGCAGACCCAGACAGGGTATCTCCTTTAGGTCGGGGGAAAAACTGTTTTTT	CASRPRQGISFRSGEKLFF
TRBD1	TRBV11-2	TRBJ2-7	NA	TGTGCCAGCAGCTTAGGTGACAGGGGATCAGTGCAGTACTTC	CASSLGDRGSVQYF
NA	TRBV6-5	TRBJ2-1	many	TGTGCCAGCAGTTACTCAGGCGGTCTGAGCGGCAATGAGCAGTTCTTC	CASSYSGGLSGNEQFF
NA	TRBV19	TRBJ2-5	NA	TGTGCCAGTAGTATAGCGGGGGCCCTCCAAGAGACCCAGTACTTC	CASSIAGALQETQYF
NA	TRBV11-2	TRBJ1-4	many	TGTGCCAGCAGCTTGAGGGCAGGGACACCCACTAATGAAAAACTGTTTTTT	CASSLRAGTPTNEKLFF
TRBD1	TRBV4-1	TRBJ1-1	NA	TGCGCCAGCAGCCAAGATCAGGGGGGGATGACGGGAGCTTTCTTT	CASSQDQGGMTGAFF
TRBD2	TRBV10-3	TRBJ2-1	NA	TGTGCCACCCGACTAGCGGGAGGAGGTGAGCAGTTCTTC	CATRLAGGGEQFF
NA	TRBV7-8	TRBJ2-2	many	TGTGCCAGCAGCTTAATTTTCGACACCGGGGAGCTGTTTTTT	CASSLIFDTGELFF
NA	TRBV28	TRBJ1-5	few	TGTGCCAGCAGGGGAGGGTTGACCAATCAGCCCCAGCATTTT	CASRGGLTNQPQHF
NA	TRBV4-1	TRBJ2-7	few	TGCGCCAGCAGCCCCCCGAGCCGGGGACCCCGAACCTACGAGCAGTACTTC	CASSPPSRGPRTYEQYF